The 24 T cell receptor beta chains listed next were all sequenced from one sample in a study of blood T cell repertoires in COVID-19. Method: immunoSEQ multiplex PCR; TCRdb's copy keeps in-frame clones and lacks some. The sample shows about 140,000 clones, around 83% of them seen only once. Input material: peripheral blood. These receptors were taken from a man aged 30-40 years with COVID-19, enrolled during active disease.

The J gene is TRBJ2-1, the V gene TRBV24-1, with D possibly matching TRBD2 (5 bases). There are 15 residues in the CDR3. V was trimmed by 4 bases and J by 2 bases, leaving 11 bases between them. Germline CDR1 and CDR2: KGHDR and SFDVKD. CDR3 loop: CATSESSGPYNEQFF. Here the CDR3 DNA reads TGTGCCACCAGTGAGTCGAGCGGCCCCTACAATGAGCAGTTCTTC.

This chain links TRBV4-1 with TRBJ1-5; D gene ambiguous. CDR1 is MGHRA and CDR2 is YSYEKL in the germline V gene. The ends were cut back, 3 bases at V and 1 base at J, with 7 bases in the middle. The CDR3 covers 14 residues. DNA for the CDR3: TGCGCCAGCAGCCACCTAAACAGCAATCAGCCCCAGCATTTT. It translates to CASSHLNSNQPQHF.

The gene calls are TRBV10-1 and TRBJ2-1, with 12 bases identical to TRBD2. V shed 4 bases, J shed 7 bases, and the junction held 5 bases outside the gene matches. The CDR3 spans 15 residues. Germline V CDR1 and CDR2: WNHNN, SYGVQD (reference sequence). The DNA of the CDR3 is TGCGCCAGCAGTGGACCTGGACTAGCGGGAAATGAGCAGTTCTTC. Residues: CASSGPGLAGNEQFF.

The chain couples TRBV5-1 to TRBJ1-1; D gene uncertain. The CDR3 length is 15 residues. V lost 0 bases to trimming and J lost 1 base, with 10 bases between them. CDR1 is SGHRS, CDR2 YFSETQ, per germline. The CDR3 loop is CASSLVPGRNTEAFF. The CDR3 region has the DNA TGCGCCAGCAGCTTGGTCCCCGGGAGGAACACTGAAGCTTTCTTT.

The J gene is TRBJ2-5, the V gene TRBV6-5; D may be TRBD1 (6 bases). CDR3 length: 11 residues. Deletions cut 6 bases from V and 13 bases from J, with 15 bases between. Germline lookup yields CDR1 MNHEY and CDR2 SVGAGI. The CDR3 DNA sequence: TGTGCCAGCAGCCCGCTAAAGGGGGTGTACTTC. This gives the protein CASSPLKGVYF.

The chain couples TRBV28 to TRBJ1-6; 8 bases are shared with TRBD1. V was pared by 5 bases and J by 0 bases, with 9 bases of the junction left unmatched. Germline lookup yields CDR1 MDHEN and CDR2 SYDVKM. The CDR3 totals 18 residues. CDR3 amino acids: CASSDSRGLGSYNSPLHF. The CDR3 DNA sequence: TGTGCCAGCAGTGACTCCAGGGGGCTCGGCTCCTATAATTCACCCCTCCACTTT.

Only one count was recorded for this clone. The chain joins TRBV9 to TRBJ2-5, with a tentative D call TRBD2 (5 bases). CDR3 size: 14 residues. The V end lost 0 bases, the J end lost 4 bases, and 10 bases lay between the germline ends. The germline V gene encodes CDR1 SGDLS and CDR2 YYNGEE. In nucleotides, the CDR3 is TGTGCCAGCAGCGTAGAAGGACTTGGAGAGACCCAGTACTTC. This gives the protein CASSVEGLGETQYF.

The chain joins TRBV5-6 to TRBJ1-2; D gene ambiguous. This CDR3 is built from 13 residues. Trimming stripped 1 base from V and 5 bases from J, with 9 bases between. Per the germline V gene, CDR1 is SGHDT and CDR2 is YYEEEE. The CDR3 nucleotides read TGTGCCAGCAGCTTGACATTGGTGTATGGCTACACCTTC. Translated, it gives CASSLTLVYGYTF.

This chain uses TRBV11-2 with TRBJ2-6; perhaps TRBD2 as D (6 bases). Germline-derived CDR1 and CDR2 are SGHAT and FQNNGV. The CDR3 length is 16 residues. V dropped 6 bases and J dropped 2 bases, with 14 bases sitting between them. This CDR3 is CASRHQGGPGANVLTF. CDR3 coding DNA: TGTGCCAGCAGGCATCAGGGAGGCCCTGGGGCCAACGTCCTGACTTTC.

J is TRBJ2-1 and V is TRBV2, with D perhaps TRBD2 (5 bases). Germline V gene sequence: CDR1 SNHLY, CDR2 FYNNEI. V was clipped by 10 bases and J by 10 bases, with 20 bases between them. The CDR3 spans 13 residues. The CDR3 coding sequence is TGTGCCACGTGCTTTGAGGCGCCGGGGGAGCAGTTCTTC. As protein: CATCFEAPGEQFF.

V is TRBV5-1 and J is TRBJ1-3, with D hard to call. Germline lookup yields CDR1 SGHRS and CDR2 YFSETQ. Trimming took 7 bases from V and 3 from J, leaving 11 bases between them. The CDR3 is 13 residues long. Written as DNA, the CDR3 is TGCGCCAGCTTCGAGGGTATTGGAAACACCATATATTTT. Translation gives CASFEGIGNTIYF.

The chain is built from TRBV7-9 and TRBJ1-3; 9 nucleotides match TRBD1. The CDR3 is made up of 16 amino acids. J lost 0 bases, V lost 5 bases, and 5 bases had no gene match. CDR1 is SEHNR and CDR2 is FQNEAQ in the germline V gene (reference sequence). Written as DNA, the CDR3 is TGTGCCAGCAGCGAATGGGACAGGGCCTCTGGAAACACCATATATTTT. It is translated as CASSEWDRASGNTIYF.

V gene TRBV28 combines with J gene TRBJ2-7; 7 bases match TRBD1. The CDR3 runs 13 residues. Looked up from germline, CDR1 is MDHEN and CDR2 is SYDVKM. The V and J ends lost 5 bases and 5 bases, in that order; junction bases with no gene match: 6. CDR3 coding DNA: TGTGCCAGCAGTCCAGGGGGACGGGACGAGCAGTACTTC. Translation gives CASSPGGRDEQYF.

In nucleotides, the CDR3 is TGTGCCAGCACACTTCGGGCGGGTGGGGACACTGAAGCTTTCTTT. It translates to CASTLRAGGDTEAFF. This chain connects TRBV7-2 to TRBJ1-1; D not certain. V dropped 7 bases and J dropped 3 bases, with 18 bases sitting between them. The CDR3 is made up of 15 amino acids. Looked up from germline, CDR1 is SGHTA and CDR2 is FQGNSA.

The J gene is TRBJ2-7, the V gene TRBV28, with 11 nucleotides matching TRBD2. CDR3 size: 14 residues. V shed 5 bases and J 7 bases; nucleotides not matched to a gene: 7. Germline-derived CDR1 and CDR2 are MDHEN and SYDVKM. CDR3 sequence (DNA): TGTGCCAGCAGTCAGACTAGCGGGATAATGGAGCAGTACTTC. Its protein is CASSQTSGIMEQYF.

This chain links TRBV2 with TRBJ1-2; D is possibly TRBD1 (5 bases). With 5 bases removed from V and 2 bases from J, the gap between germline ends came to 9 bases. Germline-derived CDR1 and CDR2 are SNHLY and FYNNEI. The CDR3 spans 13 residues. CDR3 nucleotide sequence: TGTGCCAGCAGTTTTCAGGGAAACTATGGCTACACCTTC. Translating gives CASSFQGNYGYTF.

This chain connects TRBV24-1 to TRBJ1-5; the D gene is possibly TRBD1 (6 bases). This CDR3 contains 15 residues. Trimming stripped 3 bases from V and 1 base from J, with 9 bases between. The germline CDR1 and CDR2 sequences are KGHDR and SFDVKD. Here the CDR3 reads CATSDGQTSNQPQHF. CDR3 in DNA: TGTGCCACCAGTGATGGACAGACGAGCAATCAGCCCCAGCATTTT.

A single count supports this clone. The V gene is TRBV5-1, the J gene TRBJ2-2, with D perhaps matching TRBD2 (5 bases). Germline loops: CDR1 SGHRS, CDR2 YFSETQ. The CDR3 spans 15 residues. With 5 bases removed from V and 2 bases from J, the gap between germline ends came to 13 bases. The CDR3 protein is CASRLRTGNTGELFF. Here the CDR3 DNA reads TGCGCCAGCAGACTGCGGACGGGAAACACCGGGGAGCTGTTTTTT.

J is TRBJ2-7 and V is TRBV11-1; D remains ambiguous. Trimming took off 2 bases at V and 3 bases at J, with 8 bases between the two ends. The CDR3 covers 13 residues. Germline V gene sequence: CDR1 SGHAT, CDR2 FQDESV (reference sequence). CDR3 DNA: TGTGCCAGCAGCTTACAAAACAGCTACGAGCAGTACTTC. Protein: CASSLQNSYEQYF.

The chain is built from TRBV27 and TRBJ2-2; tentative D call: TRBD2 (6 bases). V lost 2 bases and J lost 8, with 9 bases in between. There are 13 residues in the CDR3. CDR1 is MNHEY, CDR2 SMNVEV, per germline (reference sequence). The chain's CDR3 is CASSLGGTGELFF. Written as DNA, the CDR3 is TGTGCCAGCAGTTTAGGAGGGACGGGGGAGCTGTTTTTT.

The chain uses TRBV6-6 and TRBJ1-2, with TRBD1 matching 9 bases. This CDR3 is 14 amino acids long. Germline V CDR1 and CDR2: MNHNY, SVGAGI (reference sequence). J gave up 8 bases and V 2 bases, and 6 bases lay outside the gene matches. This CDR3 reads CASSYPGTGLGYTF. The CDR3, as DNA: TGTGCCAGCAGTTACCCCGGGACAGGGCTCGGCTACACCTTC.

The chain has TRBV9 and TRBJ2-1; TRBD1 might be the D (6 bases). V was shortened by 0 bases and J by 7 bases, with 14 bases between the two germline ends. Germline values: CDR1 SGDLS, CDR2 YYNGEE. This CDR3 contains 15 residues. The CDR3 DNA follows: TGTGCCAGCAGCGTAGCTACTTTGGGGGCGAATGAGCAGTTCTTC. It encodes CASSVATLGANEQFF.

The chain carries TRBV6-5 and TRBJ2-7; 10 positions match TRBD2. The V gene end was trimmed by 6 bases and the J gene end by 4 bases; junction bases not matched to a gene: 6. The CDR3 is 14 amino acids. Germline V lookup: CDR1 MNHEY, CDR2 SVGAGI. DNA for the CDR3: TGTGCCAGCAGGTCCGGGACTAGCGTGTACGAGCAGTACTTC. Its protein product is CASRSGTSVYEQYF.

This chain connects TRBV18 to TRBJ1-1; 8 bases align to TRBD1. The ends lost 5 bases at V and 5 bases at J; junction bases unmatched: 13. The CDR3 is made up of 16 amino acids. From germline, CDR1 is KGHSH and CDR2 LQKENI. DNA for the CDR3: TGTGCCAGCTCAACTTCGGGACAGGCCTCGGGAACTGAAGCTTTCTTT. This encodes CASSTSGQASGTEAFF.